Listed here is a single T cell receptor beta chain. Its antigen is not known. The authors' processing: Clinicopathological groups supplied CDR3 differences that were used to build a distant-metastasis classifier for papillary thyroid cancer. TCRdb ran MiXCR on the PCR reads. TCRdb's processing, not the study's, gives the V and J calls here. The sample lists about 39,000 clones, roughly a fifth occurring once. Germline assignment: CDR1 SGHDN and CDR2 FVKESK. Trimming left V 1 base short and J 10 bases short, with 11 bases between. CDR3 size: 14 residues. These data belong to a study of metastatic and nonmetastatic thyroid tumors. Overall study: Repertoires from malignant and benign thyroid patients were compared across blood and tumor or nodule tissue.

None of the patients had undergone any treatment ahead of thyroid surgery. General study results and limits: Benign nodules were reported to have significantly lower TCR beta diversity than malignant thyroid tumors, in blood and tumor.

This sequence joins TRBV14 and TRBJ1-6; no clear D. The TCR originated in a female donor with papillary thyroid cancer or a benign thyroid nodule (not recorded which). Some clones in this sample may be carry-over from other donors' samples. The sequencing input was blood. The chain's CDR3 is CASSQVLGSSPLHF. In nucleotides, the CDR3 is TGTGCCAGCAGCCAAGTACTAGGGAGCTCACCCCTCCACTTT.